A selection of T cell receptor beta chains follows, all from one sample in a study of response to subunit inactivated influenza vaccine. TCRdb re-called the RT-PCR reads with MiXCR, one entry per CDR3 protein. The profile covers fewer than 550,000 distinct CDR3 sequences, with roughly 23% appearing a single time and 1.9% taken by the ten largest. Sequenced here: CD4+ T cells sorted from PBMCs, sampled 5 days after vaccination. The source of these receptors is a man aged 50-60 years who received an inactivated influenza vaccine. Each CDR3 is given with its conserved first and last residue. The order of the fields is V gene, J gene, D gene, CDR3 protein. A D gene is named only where the DNA matches it firmly.

V: TRBV20-1
J: TRBJ2-7
D: TRBD1
CDR3: CSARPRQGRNSYEQYF

V: TRBV7-2
J: TRBJ2-2
D: .
CDR3: CASSLGQITGELFF

V: TRBV10-3
J: TRBJ2-7
D: TRBD1
CDR3: CATVGIGTAFYEQYF

V: TRBV15
J: TRBJ2-3
D: TRBD2
CDR3: CATNRGADTQYF

V: TRBV10-3
J: TRBJ1-4
D: .
CDR3: CAISDSNTNEKLFF

V: TRBV12-3/TRBV12-4
J: TRBJ1-5
D: TRBD1
CDR3: CASSDRASNQPQHF

V: TRBV4-1
J: TRBJ1-5
D: .
CDR3: CASSQFWNQPQHF

V: TRBV10-3
J: TRBJ1-4
D: TRBD1
CDR3: CAIAKQGAGEKLFF

V: TRBV12-3/TRBV12-4
J: TRBJ2-3
D: .
CDR3: CASSLISGRILTDTQYF

V: TRBV12-3/TRBV12-4
J: TRBJ2-3
D: TRBD1
CDR3: CASSAVPGQGSTDTQYF

V: TRBV6-1
J: TRBJ2-3
D: .
CDR3: CATGPGAGTDTQYF